What follows is one T cell receptor beta chain and its context. Its antigen target is currently unknown. Base qualities are missing; no much larger clone stands one base away. From V the trimming removes 3 bases and from J it removes 3 bases, while the gene matches leave 9 bases of the junction unaccounted for. The CDR3 starts with the cysteine, ends with the phenylalanine, and has 16 residues. The entry retains the CDR3 DNA only, 48 bases that are in frame from base 1. CDR1 and CDR2 are read off the germline V gene (reference sequence) as LNHNV and YYDKDF. This sample is part of a study of T cell responses to AZD1222 COVID-19 vaccine (dated by TCRdb to the early 2020s). Concerning the study at large: A total of about 230 trial participants underwent TCR sequencing, of whom about 200 received two doses of AZD1222 and some 26 received two doses of the MenACWY control vaccine. Trial participants were enrolled by age into 18-55, 56-69 and 70-plus year subgroups, with roughly 160, 29 and 62 TCR-sequenced participants respectively. Beyond this particular receptor, the publication reports: Nearly half of unique spike-specific TCRs reportedly recognized epitopes outside regions mutated in the B.1.351 and B.1.1.7 variants. Conclusions about previously exposed vaccinees are limited because only 6 or 7 AZD1222 recipients were SARS-CoV-2 seropositive at baseline. In the small 56-69-year group, the increase in depth fell short of significance, most likely because of low power. Because no samples from the day 14 peak response were available, repertoires could be characterized only after the peak T cell response. Spike-specific TCR breadth and depth rose significantly after two AZD1222 doses compared with day 0 and with MenACWY recipients. The vaccine-associated CD4 TCRs covered the entire spike protein, and the dominant responses fell in regions 160-218 and 743-854. Most participants were white British and females outnumbered males, and the authors suggested that clonal diversity may have been underestimated.

The CDR3 regions of human TCRbeta chains were subjected to immunosequencing. In the paper's pipeline: TCRs in the repertoires were compared against a reference library of SARS-CoV-2-specific TCRs that had been generated with the MIRA antigen-specificity platform. Breadth meant the fraction of unique TCRs that were SARS-CoV-2-associated, whereas depth meant the fraction of total T cells that were SARS-CoV-2-associated. Using the MIRA data, every spike-specific TCR was mapped to the spike region that the TCR reacted to and assigned to either a CD4 or a CD8 class. Log10-transformed breadth and depth values were compared by one-way ANOVA with Sidak's multiple comparisons tests. TCRdb re-hosts the immuneACCESS table, in-frame sequences only. Its copies lack some clones; in the studies checked, an unresolved V gene accounts for under half of them, and the cause for the rest is not known. V, J and clone size derive from that table, while D and trimming were established from the DNA sequence. The sample profile shows 110,000 to 150,000 clones; 85% to 95% of them were found once. The ten largest account for 0.7% to 1% of the sample.

The time point label corresponds to: baseline before first vaccination. What this sample's treatment or condition label stands for: meningococcal conjugate vaccine given as trial control. Vaccinee samples came from UK trials COV001 and COV002, including a single-blind randomized controlled phase 2/3 trial of AZD1222 (ChAdOx1 nCoV-19) in healthy adults. For TCRbeta chain sequencing, PBMC samples were collected from trial participants at day 0 and at day 28 after the second dose. The sequence links TRBV15 to TRBJ2-7, with 9 bases in between that match TRBD1. Here the sequenced sample was peripheral blood, taken on day 0 of MenACWY control vaccination. This TCR was recovered from an adult in good health. At the DNA level, the sequence is TGTGCCACCAGCAGGCCCGGGACAGGGCATAACTACGAGCAGTACTTC. Translated, this gives CATSRPGTGHNYEQYF.